This entry lists 17 T cell receptor beta chains sequenced from one sample in a study of T cell changes during pregnancy in multiple sclerosis. The assay was immunoSEQ multiplex PCR, and TCRdb's table has in-frame clones only and misses some. The sample contains about 79,000 clones, 93% of which appear only once. Sequencing used peripheral blood, obtained in the second trimester of pregnancy. These TCRs come from a female donor in good health, enrolled as a control in a pregnancy study.

The chain combines TRBV7-9 with TRBJ1-3; D may be TRBD1 (5 bases). V shed 5 bases and J shed 0 bases, with 14 bases lying between them. The germline gives CDR1 SEHNR, CDR2 FQNEAQ (reference sequence). The CDR3 spans 16 residues. The CDR3 DNA reads TGTGCCAGCAGCCACGACAGCGTAAGCTCTGGAAACACCATATATTTT. Residues: CASSHDSVSSGNTIYF.

The V and J genes are TRBV18 and TRBJ2-2; TRBD1 aligns across 7 bases. The CDR3 loop spans 17 amino acids. The V gene's germline CDR1 is KGHSH and CDR2 LQKENI. The V segment lost 5 bases and the J segment 4 bases; nucleotides outside the gene matches: 13. Written as DNA, the CDR3 is TGTGCCAGCTCATCCGACAGGGCCCTGTCGGTCACCGGGGAGCTGTTTTTT. Translating gives CASSSDRALSVTGELFF.

The V call is TRBV4-2, the J call TRBJ1-1; D possibly corresponds to TRBD1 (6 bases). The germline gives CDR1 LGHNA, CDR2 YNFKEQ. The ends were cut back, 5 bases at V and 1 base at J, with 14 bases in the middle. The CDR3 totals 15 residues. CDR3 sequence: CASSSHRAKNTEAFF. DNA for the CDR3: TGTGCCAGCAGCTCCCACAGGGCGAAGAACACTGAAGCTTTCTTT.

V and J are TRBV29-1 and TRBJ1-2; 8 nucleotides line up with TRBD1. The CDR3 extends over 12 amino acids. Per germline, CDR1 SQVTM and CDR2 ANQGSEA. The J segment lost 6 bases and the V segment lost 5 bases, leaving 5 bases of the junction unmatched. CDR3 nucleotides: TGCAGCGTTCCGGGACAGGTCAATGGCTACACCTTC. Protein sequence: CSVPGQVNGYTF. The full variable domain, rest sourced from reference TRBV29-1 and TRBJ1-2, is SAVISQKPSRDICQRGTSLTIQCQVDSQVTMMFWYRQQPGQSLTLIATANQGSEATYESGFVIDKFPISRPNLTFSTLTVSNMSPEDSSIYLCSVPGQVNGYTFGSGTRLTVV.

This clone has a single count. V usage is TRBV19 and J usage is TRBJ1-1; a weak D match, TRBD1 (5 bases). V was trimmed by 11 bases and J by 4 bases, leaving 23 bases between them. This CDR3 comprises 15 residues. The germline CDR1 and CDR2 sequences are LNHDA and SQIVND (reference sequence). CDR3 coding DNA: TGTGCCCTAATCCCAGAGGGGCGGAGGGGCACTGAAGCTTTCTTT. Its protein is CALIPEGRRGTEAFF.

This rearrangement joins TRBV7-2 to TRBJ2-3; 10 bases align to TRBD2. Trimming at V came to 4 bases and at J to 3 bases, leaving 10 bases not matched to a gene. This CDR3 is built from 17 residues. The V gene's germline CDR1 is SGHTA and CDR2 FQGNSA. In nucleotides, the CDR3 is TGTGCCAGCAGCTCGAACGAACTAGCGGGGAGGACAGATACGCAGTATTTT. Protein sequence: CASSSNELAGRTDTQYF.

The chain recombines TRBV11-2 with TRBJ2-7; 8 nucleotides line up with TRBD1. The V segment lost 5 bases and the J segment 1 base; nucleotides outside the gene matches: 4. The CDR3 covers 14 residues. From germline, CDR1 is SGHAT and CDR2 FQNNGV. In DNA, the CDR3 is TGTGCCAGCAGCGGACAGGGTCGTTCCTACGAGCAGTACTTC. It codes for CASSGQGRSYEQYF.

This chain uses TRBV18 with TRBJ1-1; D perhaps matches TRBD1 (6 bases). Germline assignment: CDR1 KGHSH and CDR2 LQKENI. V was cut by 3 bases and J by 0 bases, with 11 bases left in between. The CDR3 is 15 residues long. The CDR3 here is CASSPRQDMNTEAFF. CDR3 coding DNA: TGTGCCAGCTCACCCCGACAGGACATGAACACTGAAGCTTTCTTT.

The rearrangement links TRBV4-1 to TRBJ2-1, with D possibly being TRBD1 (5 bases). Trimming removed 1 base at V and 8 bases at J, with 15 bases between. Germline V gene data show CDR1 as MGHRA and CDR2 as YSYEKL. The CDR3 is 15 residues long. This CDR3 reads CASSQAAGFRDEQFF. The CDR3 DNA reads as TGCGCCAGCAGCCAAGCCGCAGGGTTTAGGGATGAGCAGTTCTTC.

CDR3 amino acids: CASSQGYRTRYQAYEQYF. CDR3 DNA: TGTGCCAGCAGCCAAGGTTACAGGACGCGGTACCAGGCCTACGAGCAGTACTTC. The J gene is TRBJ2-7, the V gene TRBV4-2; a weak D match, TRBD1 (5 bases). Germline CDR1 and CDR2: LGHNA and YNFKEQ. The CDR3 is 18 residues long. V was pared by 1 base and J by 2 bases, with 21 bases between.

The gene calls are TRBV4-3 and TRBJ2-7; a possible D gene is TRBD1 (6 bases). This CDR3 is 15 amino acids long. V lost 1 base to trimming and J lost 5 bases, with 15 bases between them. The germline gives CDR1 LGHNA, CDR2 YSLEER. In nucleotides, the CDR3 is TGCGCCAGCAGCCAAGTAGATGTCAGGGGCAACGAGCAGTACTTC. Amino acids: CASSQVDVRGNEQYF.

In this sample, this clone turned up once. The V and J genes are TRBV11-2 and TRBJ2-5; TRBD2 aligns across 12 bases. Germline V gives CDR1 SGHAT, CDR2 FQNNGV. The CDR3 spans 16 residues. Losses at the gene ends were 1 base for V and 4 bases for J; bases not matched to a gene: 4. The CDR3 here is CASSLVGLAGPETQYF. The CDR3 DNA is TGTGCCAGCAGCTTAGTGGGACTAGCGGGTCCAGAGACCCAGTACTTC.

The chain links TRBV29-1 to TRBJ1-1; 7 bases fit TRBD1. CDR3 length equals 16 residues. With 7 bases clipped from V and 4 bases from J, the junction kept 18 bases outside the gene matches. Per germline, CDR1 SQVTM and CDR2 ANQGSEA. The CDR3 spells CSGAVPGVAGGTEAFF. CDR3 sequence (DNA): TGCAGCGGGGCGGTCCCCGGGGTCGCAGGGGGCACTGAAGCTTTCTTT.

V usage is TRBV21-1 and J usage is TRBJ2-5; no DNA check was done on the table's D call, TRBD1. TRBV21-1 is a pseudogene locus. CDR3 length: 22 amino acids. CDR3 DNA sequence: TGTGCCAGCAGCAAAAGTTTGAGGTATAGACAGGGTGTATTGTGGGCCGTAGAGACCCAGTACTTC. This sequence encodes CASSKSLRYRQGVLWAVETQYF.

This sequence joins TRBV6-1 and TRBJ2-3; 8 bases map to TRBD1. The CDR3 runs 15 residues. The germline CDR1 and CDR2 sequences are MNHNS and SASEGT. J was trimmed by 0 bases and V by 6 bases; bases with no gene match: 5. The CDR3 region is CASRPGGSSTDTQYF. CDR3 DNA sequence: TGTGCCAGCAGGCCAGGGGGCTCTAGCACAGATACGCAGTATTTT.

This clone was seen a handful of times. The chain is built from TRBV30 and TRBJ2-3; the D gene is possibly TRBD2 (5 bases). Germline CDR1 reads GTSNPN; CDR2 reads SVGIG (reference sequence). V was cut by 0 bases and J by 0 bases, with 7 bases left in between. This CDR3 has 14 residues. CDR3 DNA: TGTGCCTGGAGTGTACTAGGGAGCACAGATACGCAGTATTTT. Residues: CAWSVLGSTDTQYF.

The rearrangement joins TRBV7-4 to TRBJ2-4, with D tentatively TRBD1 (6 bases). V lost 6 bases and J lost 5, with 8 bases in between. The V gene's germline CDR1 is SGHVT and CDR2 SQSDAQ. CDR3 length equals 12 residues. CDR3 DNA: TGTGCCAGCAGACGGACAGAAAACATTCAGTACTTC. This sequence encodes CASRRTENIQYF.